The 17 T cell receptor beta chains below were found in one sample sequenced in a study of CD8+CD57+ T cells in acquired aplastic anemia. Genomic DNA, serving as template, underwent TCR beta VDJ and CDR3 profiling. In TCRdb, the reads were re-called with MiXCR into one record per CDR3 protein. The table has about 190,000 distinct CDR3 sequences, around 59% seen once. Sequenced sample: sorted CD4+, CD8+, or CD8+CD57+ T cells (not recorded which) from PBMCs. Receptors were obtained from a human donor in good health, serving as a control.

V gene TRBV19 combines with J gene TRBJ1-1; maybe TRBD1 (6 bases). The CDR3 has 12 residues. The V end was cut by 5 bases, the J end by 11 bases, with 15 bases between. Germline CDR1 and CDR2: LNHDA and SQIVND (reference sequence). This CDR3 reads CASSGGSFGAFF. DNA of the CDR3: TGTGCCAGTAGTGGGGGCAGCTTCGGCGCTTTCTTT.

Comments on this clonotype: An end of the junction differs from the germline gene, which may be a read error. CDR3 protein: CAGSPIVGAEAFF. CDR3 nucleotides: TGTGCCGGCAGCCCGATAGTGGGCGCTGAAGCTTTCTTT. This chain uses TRBV7-9 with TRBJ1-1; unclear D gene. There are 13 residues in the CDR3. From germline, CDR1 is SEHNR and CDR2 FQNEAQ (reference sequence).

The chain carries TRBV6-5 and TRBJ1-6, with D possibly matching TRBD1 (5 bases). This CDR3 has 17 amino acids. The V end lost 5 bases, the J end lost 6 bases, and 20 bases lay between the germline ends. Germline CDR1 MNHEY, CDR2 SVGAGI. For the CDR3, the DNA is TGTGCCAGCAGTACTCCCCGGGGGGGACTCCTTAATTCACCCCTCCACTTT. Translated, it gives CASSTPRGGLLNSPLHF.

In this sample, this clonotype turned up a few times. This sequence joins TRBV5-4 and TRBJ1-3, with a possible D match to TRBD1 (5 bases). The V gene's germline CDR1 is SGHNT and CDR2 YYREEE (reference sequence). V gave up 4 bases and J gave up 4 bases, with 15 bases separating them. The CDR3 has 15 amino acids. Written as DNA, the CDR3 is TGTGCCAGCAGCCCCTCTCCGGGACGAGGAAACACCATATATTTT. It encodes CASSPSPGRGNTIYF.

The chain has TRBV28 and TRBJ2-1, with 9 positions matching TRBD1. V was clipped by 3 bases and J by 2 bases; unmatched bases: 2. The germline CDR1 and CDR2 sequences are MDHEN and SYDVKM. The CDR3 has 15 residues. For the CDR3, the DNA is TGTGCCAGCAGTTTGGGGACAGGGACCTACAATGAGCAGTTCTTC. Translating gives CASSLGTGTYNEQFF.

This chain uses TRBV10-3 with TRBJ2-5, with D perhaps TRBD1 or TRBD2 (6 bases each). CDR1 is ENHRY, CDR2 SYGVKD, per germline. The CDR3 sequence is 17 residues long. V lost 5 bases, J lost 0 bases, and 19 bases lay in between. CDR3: CAISSGLGGRDQETQYF. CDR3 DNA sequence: TGTGCCATCAGTTCGGGACTCGGGGGCCGTGACCAAGAGACCCAGTACTTC.

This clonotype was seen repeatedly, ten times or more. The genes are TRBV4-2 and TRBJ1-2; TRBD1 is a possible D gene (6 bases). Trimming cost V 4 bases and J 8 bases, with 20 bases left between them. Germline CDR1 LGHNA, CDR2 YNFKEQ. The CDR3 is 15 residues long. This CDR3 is CASSPRENQGHGYTF. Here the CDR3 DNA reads TGTGCCAGCAGCCCAAGGGAAAATCAGGGGCACGGCTACACCTTC.

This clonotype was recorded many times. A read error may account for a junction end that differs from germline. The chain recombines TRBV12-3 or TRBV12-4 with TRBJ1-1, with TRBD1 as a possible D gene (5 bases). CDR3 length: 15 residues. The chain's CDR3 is CASTLEYRPNTEAFF. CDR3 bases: TGTGCCAGCACTTTAGAGTACAGGCCGAACACTGAAGCTTTCTTT.

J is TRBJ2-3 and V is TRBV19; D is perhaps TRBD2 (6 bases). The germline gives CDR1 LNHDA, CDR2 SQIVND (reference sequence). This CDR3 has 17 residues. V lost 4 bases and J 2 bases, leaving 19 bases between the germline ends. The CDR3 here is CASSSGAQRVTTDTQYF. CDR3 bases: TGTGCCAGTAGTAGCGGGGCCCAGCGGGTCACCACAGATACGCAGTATTTT.

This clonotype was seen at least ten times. The CDR3 is CASRWDRGRRTQNTEAFF. In nucleotides, the CDR3 is TGTGCCAGCAGGTGGGACAGGGGGCGCAGGACGCAGAACACTGAAGCTTTCTTT. V is TRBV28 and J is TRBJ1-1; 12 bases are a match to TRBD1. In germline, CDR1 is MDHEN, CDR2 SYDVKM. V trimming: 6 bases; J trimming: 1 base; junction bases outside the gene matches: 12. The CDR3 runs 18 residues.

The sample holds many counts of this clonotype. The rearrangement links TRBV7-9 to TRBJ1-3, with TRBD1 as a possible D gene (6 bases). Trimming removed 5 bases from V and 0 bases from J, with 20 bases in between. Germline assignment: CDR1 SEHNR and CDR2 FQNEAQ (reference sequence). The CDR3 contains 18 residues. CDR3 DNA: TGTGCCAGCAGCGGTAAGGGACACCTACAACACTCTGGAAACACCATATATTTT. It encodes CASSGKGHLQHSGNTIYF.

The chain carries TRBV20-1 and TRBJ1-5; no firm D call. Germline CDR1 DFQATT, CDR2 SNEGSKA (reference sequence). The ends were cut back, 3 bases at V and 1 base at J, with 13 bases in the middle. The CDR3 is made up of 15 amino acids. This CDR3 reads CSARVSDQSNQPQHF. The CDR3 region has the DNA TGCAGTGCTAGGGTGAGTGATCAGAGCAATCAGCCCCAGCATTTT.

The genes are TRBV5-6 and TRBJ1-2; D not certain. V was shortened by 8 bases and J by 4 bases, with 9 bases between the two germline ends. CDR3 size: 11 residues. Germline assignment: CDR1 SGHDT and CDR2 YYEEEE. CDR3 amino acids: CASSAFYGYTF. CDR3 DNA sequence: TGTGCCAGTAGCGCCTTCTATGGCTACACCTTC.

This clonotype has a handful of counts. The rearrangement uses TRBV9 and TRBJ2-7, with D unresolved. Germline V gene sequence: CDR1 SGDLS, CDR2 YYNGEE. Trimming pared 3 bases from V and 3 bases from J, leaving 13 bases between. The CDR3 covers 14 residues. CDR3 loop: CASSGQGVNYEQYF. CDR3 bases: TGTGCCAGCAGCGGGCAAGGAGTGAACTACGAGCAGTACTTC. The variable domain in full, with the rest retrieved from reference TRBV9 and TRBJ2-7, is DSGVTQTPKHLITATGQRVTLRCSPRSGDLSVYWYQQSLDQGLQFLIQYYNGEERAKGNILERFSAQQFPDLHSELNLSSLELGDSALYFCASSGQGVNYEQYFGPGTRLTVT.

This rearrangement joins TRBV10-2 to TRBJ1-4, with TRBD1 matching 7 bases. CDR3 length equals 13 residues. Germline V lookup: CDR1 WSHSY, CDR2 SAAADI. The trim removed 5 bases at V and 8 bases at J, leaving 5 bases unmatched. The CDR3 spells CASSLTGYEKLFF. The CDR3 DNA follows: TGCGCCAGCAGTCTGACAGGGTACGAAAAACTGTTTTTT.

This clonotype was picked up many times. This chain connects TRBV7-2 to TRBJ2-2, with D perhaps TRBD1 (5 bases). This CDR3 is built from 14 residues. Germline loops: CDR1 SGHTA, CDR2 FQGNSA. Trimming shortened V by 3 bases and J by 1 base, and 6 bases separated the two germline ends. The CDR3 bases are TGTGCCAGCAGCTTCGACAGGAACACCGGGGAGCTGTTTTTT. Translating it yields CASSFDRNTGELFF.

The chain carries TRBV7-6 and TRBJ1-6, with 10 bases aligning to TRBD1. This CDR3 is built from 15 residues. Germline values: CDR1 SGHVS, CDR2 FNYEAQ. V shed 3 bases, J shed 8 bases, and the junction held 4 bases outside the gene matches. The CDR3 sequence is CASSFQGQGHSPLHF. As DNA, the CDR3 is TGTGCCAGCAGCTTCCAGGGACAGGGGCATTCACCCCTCCACTTT. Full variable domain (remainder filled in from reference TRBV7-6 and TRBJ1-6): GAGVSQSPRYKVTKRGQDVALRCDPISGHVSLYWYRQALGQGPEFLTYFNYEAQQDKSGLPNDRFSAERPEGSISTLTIQRTEQRDSAMYRCASSFQGQGHSPLHFGNGTRLTVT.